This T cell receptor beta chain came from a study of T cell responses to AZD1222 COVID-19 vaccine. Overall study context: Pooling covered second doses at about 4 or about 12 weeks.

The table came from immunoSEQ multiplex PCR; TCRdb's copy has only in-frame clones and leaves some out. Here the sample spans 150,000 to 200,000 clones, roughly 92% being singletons. With respect to this clone: Antigen unknown.

The CDR3 has 11 residues. V was clipped by 5 bases and J by 8 bases, with 10 bases between them. The germline CDR1 and CDR2 sequences are SGHDT and YYEEEE. Study conclusions and caveats: No repertoire was sampled before or during the peak T cell response, only after it. Nearly half of the spike-specific TCRs reportedly recognize variant regions that carry no mutations. The sample set comprised mostly white British donors with more females, and clonal diversity was possibly underestimated.

Sequences were derived from peripheral blood, sampled on day 0 of AZD1222 vaccination. The chain links TRBV5-6 to TRBJ1-1; D is unresolved. The sequence was obtained from an adult in good health. CDR3 in DNA: TGTGCCAGCAGTGTAGGGCTAGAAGCTTTCTTT. This translates into CASSVGLEAFF.